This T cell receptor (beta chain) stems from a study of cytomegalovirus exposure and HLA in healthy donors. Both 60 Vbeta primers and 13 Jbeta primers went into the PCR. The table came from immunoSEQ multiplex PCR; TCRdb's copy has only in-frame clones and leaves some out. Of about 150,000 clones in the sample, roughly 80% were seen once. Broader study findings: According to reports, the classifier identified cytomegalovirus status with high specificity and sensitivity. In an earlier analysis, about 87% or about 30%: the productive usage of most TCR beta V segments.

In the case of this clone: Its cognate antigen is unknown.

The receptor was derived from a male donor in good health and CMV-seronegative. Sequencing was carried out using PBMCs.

CDR3 protein: CASSRLAGGKTQYF. CDR3 DNA: TGTGCCAGCAGCCGACTAGCGGGGGGAAAGACCCAGTACTTC. The V call is TRBV13, the J call TRBJ2-5, with 13 bases identical to TRBD2. Germline CDR1 and CDR2: PRHDT and FYEKMQ (reference sequence). CDR3 length equals 14 residues. V gave up 5 bases and J gave up 6 bases; unmatched junction bases: 3.